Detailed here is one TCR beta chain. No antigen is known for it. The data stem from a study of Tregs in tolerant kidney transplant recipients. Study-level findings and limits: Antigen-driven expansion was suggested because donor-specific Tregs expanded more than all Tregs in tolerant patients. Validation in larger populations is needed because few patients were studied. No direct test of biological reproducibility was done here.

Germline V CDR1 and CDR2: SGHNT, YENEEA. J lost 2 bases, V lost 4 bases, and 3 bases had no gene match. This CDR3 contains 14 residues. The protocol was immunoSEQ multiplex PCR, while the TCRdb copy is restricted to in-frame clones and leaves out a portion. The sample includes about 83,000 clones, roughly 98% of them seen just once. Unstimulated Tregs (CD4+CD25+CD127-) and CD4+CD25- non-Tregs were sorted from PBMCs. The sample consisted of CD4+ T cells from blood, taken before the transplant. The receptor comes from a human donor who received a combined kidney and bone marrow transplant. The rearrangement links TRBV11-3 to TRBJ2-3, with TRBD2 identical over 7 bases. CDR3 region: CASSSGTTTDTQYF. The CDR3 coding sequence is TGTGCCAGCAGCTCAGGGACTACCACAGATACGCAGTATTTT.